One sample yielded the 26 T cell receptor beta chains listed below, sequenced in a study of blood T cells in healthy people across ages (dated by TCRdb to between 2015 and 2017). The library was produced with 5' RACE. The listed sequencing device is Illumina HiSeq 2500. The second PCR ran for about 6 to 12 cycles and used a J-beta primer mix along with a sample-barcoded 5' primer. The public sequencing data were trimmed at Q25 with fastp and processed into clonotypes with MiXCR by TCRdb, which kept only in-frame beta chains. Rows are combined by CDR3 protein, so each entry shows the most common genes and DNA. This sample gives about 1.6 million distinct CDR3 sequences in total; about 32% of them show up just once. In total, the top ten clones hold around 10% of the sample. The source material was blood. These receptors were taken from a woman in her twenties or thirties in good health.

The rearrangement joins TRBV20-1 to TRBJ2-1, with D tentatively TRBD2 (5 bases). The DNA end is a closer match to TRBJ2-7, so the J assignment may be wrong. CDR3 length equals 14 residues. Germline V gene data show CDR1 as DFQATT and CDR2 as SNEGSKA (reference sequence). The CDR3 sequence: CSAQLWRNYNEQYF. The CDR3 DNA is TGCAGTGCTCAATTGTGGAGGAACTACAATGAGCAGTACTTC.

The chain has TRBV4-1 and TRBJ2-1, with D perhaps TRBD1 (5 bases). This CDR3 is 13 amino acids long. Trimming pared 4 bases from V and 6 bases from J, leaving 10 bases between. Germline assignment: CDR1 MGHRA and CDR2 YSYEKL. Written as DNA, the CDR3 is TGCGCCAGCAGCCCTGACAGATTCAATGAGCAGTTCTTC. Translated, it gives CASSPDRFNEQFF.

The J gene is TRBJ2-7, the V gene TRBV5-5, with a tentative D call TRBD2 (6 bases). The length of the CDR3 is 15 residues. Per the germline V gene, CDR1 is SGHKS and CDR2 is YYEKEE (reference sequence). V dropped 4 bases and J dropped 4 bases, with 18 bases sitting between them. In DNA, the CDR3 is TGTGCCAGCAGCCTGGAGGGAAGTCCACCATACGAGCAGTACTTC. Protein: CASSLEGSPPYEQYF.

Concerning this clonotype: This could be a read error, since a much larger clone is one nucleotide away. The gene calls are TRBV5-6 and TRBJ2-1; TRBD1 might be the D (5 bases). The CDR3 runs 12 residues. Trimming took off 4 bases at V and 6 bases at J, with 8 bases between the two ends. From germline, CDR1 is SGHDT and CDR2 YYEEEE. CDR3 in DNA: TGTGCCAGCAGCCGACAGTGCAATGAGCAGTTCTTC. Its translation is CASSRQCNEQFF.

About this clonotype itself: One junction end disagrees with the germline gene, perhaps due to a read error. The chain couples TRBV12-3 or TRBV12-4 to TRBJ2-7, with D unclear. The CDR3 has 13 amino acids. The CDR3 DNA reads TGTGCCAACAGTTGGCGTCAGTACTACGAGCAGTACTTC. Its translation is CANSWRQYYEQYF.

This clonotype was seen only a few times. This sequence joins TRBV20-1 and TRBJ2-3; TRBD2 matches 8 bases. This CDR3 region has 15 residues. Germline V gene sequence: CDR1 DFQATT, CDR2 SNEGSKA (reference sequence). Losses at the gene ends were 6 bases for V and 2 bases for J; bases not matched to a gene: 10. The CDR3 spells CSALAGSGATDTQYF. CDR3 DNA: TGCAGTGCCCTAGCGGGCAGCGGGGCCACAGATACGCAGTATTTT.

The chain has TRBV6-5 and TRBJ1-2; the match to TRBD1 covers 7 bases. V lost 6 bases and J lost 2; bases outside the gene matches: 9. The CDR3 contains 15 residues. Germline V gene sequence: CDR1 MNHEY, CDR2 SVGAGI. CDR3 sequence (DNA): TGTGCCAGCAGGGTCGCAGGGGGGCAAAACTATGGCTACACCTTC. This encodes CASRVAGGQNYGYTF.

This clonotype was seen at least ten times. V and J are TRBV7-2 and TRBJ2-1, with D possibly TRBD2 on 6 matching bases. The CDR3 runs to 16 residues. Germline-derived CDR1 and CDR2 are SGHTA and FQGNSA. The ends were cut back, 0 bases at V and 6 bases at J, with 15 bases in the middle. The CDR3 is CASSLAPLRGGNEQFF. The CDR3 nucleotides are TGTGCCAGCAGCTTAGCCCCTCTGCGGGGTGGCAATGAGCAGTTCTTC.

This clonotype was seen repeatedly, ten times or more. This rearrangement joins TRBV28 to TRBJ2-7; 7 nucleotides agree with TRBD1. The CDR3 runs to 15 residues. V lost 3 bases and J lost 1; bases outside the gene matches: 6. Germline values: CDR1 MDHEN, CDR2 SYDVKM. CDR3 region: CASSFPRQGSYEQYF. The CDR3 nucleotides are TGTGCCAGCAGTTTTCCGAGACAGGGTTCCTACGAGCAGTACTTC.

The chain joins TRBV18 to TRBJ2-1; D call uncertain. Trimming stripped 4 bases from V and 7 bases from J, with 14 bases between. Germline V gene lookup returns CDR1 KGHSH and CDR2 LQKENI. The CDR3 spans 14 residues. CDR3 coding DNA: TGTGCCAGCTCACGGCCTCAAGGATCGAATGAGCAGTTCTTC. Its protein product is CASSRPQGSNEQFF.

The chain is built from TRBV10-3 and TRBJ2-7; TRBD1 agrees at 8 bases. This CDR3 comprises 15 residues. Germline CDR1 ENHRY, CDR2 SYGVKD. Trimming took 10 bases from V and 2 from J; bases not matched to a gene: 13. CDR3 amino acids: CATRNGQGQTYEQYF. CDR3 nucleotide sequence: TGTGCCACCAGAAACGGACAGGGCCAAACCTACGAGCAGTACTTC.

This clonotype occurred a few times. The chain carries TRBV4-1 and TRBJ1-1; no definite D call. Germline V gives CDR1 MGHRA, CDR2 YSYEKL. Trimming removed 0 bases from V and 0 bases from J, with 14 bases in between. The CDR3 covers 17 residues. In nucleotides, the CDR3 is TGCGCCAGCAGCCAAGAAGAAACAGAGATATTGAACACTGAAGCTTTCTTT. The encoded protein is CASSQEETEILNTEAFF.

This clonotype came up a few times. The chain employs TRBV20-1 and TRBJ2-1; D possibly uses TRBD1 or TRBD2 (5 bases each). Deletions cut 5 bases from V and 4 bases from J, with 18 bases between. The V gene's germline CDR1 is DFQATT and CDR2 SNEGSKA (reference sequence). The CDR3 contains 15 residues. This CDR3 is CSAGSPGTVYNEQFF. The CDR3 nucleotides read TGCAGTGCTGGATCACCCGGGACGGTTTACAATGAGCAGTTCTTC.

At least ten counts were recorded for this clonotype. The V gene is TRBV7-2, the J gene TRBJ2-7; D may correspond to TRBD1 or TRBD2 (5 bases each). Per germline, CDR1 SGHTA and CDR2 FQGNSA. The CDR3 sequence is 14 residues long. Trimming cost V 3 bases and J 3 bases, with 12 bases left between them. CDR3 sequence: CASSFEGLIYEQYF. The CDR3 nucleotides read TGTGCCAGCAGCTTTGAGGGGCTTATCTACGAGCAGTACTTC.

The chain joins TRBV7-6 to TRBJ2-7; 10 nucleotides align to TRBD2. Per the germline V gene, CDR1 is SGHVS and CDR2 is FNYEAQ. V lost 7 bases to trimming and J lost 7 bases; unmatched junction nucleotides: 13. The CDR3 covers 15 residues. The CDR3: CASTLAGAYNNEQYF. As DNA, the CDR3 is TGTGCCAGCACCCTAGCGGGAGCGTACAACAATGAGCAGTACTTC.

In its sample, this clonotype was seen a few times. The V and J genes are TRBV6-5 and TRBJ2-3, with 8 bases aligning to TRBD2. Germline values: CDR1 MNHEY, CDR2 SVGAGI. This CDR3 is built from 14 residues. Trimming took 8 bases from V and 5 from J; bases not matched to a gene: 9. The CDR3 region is CASYRGGAQDTQYF. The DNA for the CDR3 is TGTGCCAGCTATCGGGGGGGGGCACAAGATACGCAGTATTTT.

The chain's CDR3 is CASSYISTEYNVLTF. In DNA form, the CDR3 reads TGTGCCAGCAGTTACATTTCGACAGAATACAACGTCCTGACTTTC. The chain recombines TRBV6-2 or TRBV6-3 with TRBJ2-6, with a tentative D call TRBD1 (5 bases). Germline V gene lookup returns CDR1 MNHEY and CDR2 SVGEGT. Trimming removed 2 bases from V and 9 bases from J, with 14 bases in between. The CDR3 spans 15 residues.

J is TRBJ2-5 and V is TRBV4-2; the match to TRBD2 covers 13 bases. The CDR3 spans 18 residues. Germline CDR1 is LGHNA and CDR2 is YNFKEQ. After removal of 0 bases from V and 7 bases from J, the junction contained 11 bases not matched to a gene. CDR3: CASSQDRLAGGSGGTQYF. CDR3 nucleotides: TGTGCCAGCAGCCAAGACCGACTAGCGGGGGGCTCGGGTGGGACCCAGTACTTC.

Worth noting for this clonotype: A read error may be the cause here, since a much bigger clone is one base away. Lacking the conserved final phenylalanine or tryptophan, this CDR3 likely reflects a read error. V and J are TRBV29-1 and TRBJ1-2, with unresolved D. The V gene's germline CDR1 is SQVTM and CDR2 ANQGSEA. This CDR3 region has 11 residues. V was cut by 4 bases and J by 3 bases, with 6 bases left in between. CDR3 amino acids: CSVVKDYGYTI. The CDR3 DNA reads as TGCAGCGTTGTGAAGGACTATGGCTACACCATC.

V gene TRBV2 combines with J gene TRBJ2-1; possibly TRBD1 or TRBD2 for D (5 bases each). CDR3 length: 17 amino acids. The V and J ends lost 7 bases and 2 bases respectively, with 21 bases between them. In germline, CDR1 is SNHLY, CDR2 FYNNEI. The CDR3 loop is CASTQSAWGKPYNEQFF. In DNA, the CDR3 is TGTGCCAGCACCCAATCTGCCTGGGGGAAGCCCTACAATGAGCAGTTCTTC. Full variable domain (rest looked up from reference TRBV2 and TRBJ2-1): EPEVTQTPSHQVTQMGQEVILRCVPISNHLYFYWYRQILGQKVEFLVSFYNNEISEKSEIFDDQFSVERPDGSNFTLKIRSTKLEDSAMYFCASTQSAWGKPYNEQFFGPGTRLTVL.

The CDR3 nucleotides are TGTGCCACCCTTCGCGCGGGATTCAATGAGCAGTTCTTC. Its protein is CATLRAGFNEQFF. This chain connects TRBV6-6 to TRBJ2-1, with D perhaps matching TRBD2 (6 bases). The germline V and J ends were trimmed by 10 bases and 6 bases, with 16 bases remaining between them. Germline CDR1 reads MNHNY; CDR2 reads SVGAGI (reference sequence). The CDR3 spans 13 residues.

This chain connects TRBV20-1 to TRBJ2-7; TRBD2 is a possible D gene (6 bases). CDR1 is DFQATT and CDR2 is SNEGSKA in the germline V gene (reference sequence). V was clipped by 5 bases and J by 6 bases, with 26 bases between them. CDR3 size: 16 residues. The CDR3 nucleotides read TGCAGTGCTTATAATACCGGGAGCCCCCCCAGGAGCGAGCAGTACTTC. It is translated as CSAYNTGSPPRSEQYF.

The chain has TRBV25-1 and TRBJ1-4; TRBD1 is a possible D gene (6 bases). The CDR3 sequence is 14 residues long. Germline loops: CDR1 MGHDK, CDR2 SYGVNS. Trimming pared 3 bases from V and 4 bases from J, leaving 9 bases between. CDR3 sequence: CASSEQGLNEKLFF. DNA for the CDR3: TGTGCCAGCAGTGAGCAGGGGCTTAATGAAAAACTGTTTTTT.

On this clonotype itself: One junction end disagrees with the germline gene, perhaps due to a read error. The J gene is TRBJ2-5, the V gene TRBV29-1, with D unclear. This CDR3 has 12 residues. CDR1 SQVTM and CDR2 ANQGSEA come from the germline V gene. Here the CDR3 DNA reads TGCAGCGGTGAATGGCTGAAAGAGACCCAGTACTTC. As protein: CSGEWLKETQYF.

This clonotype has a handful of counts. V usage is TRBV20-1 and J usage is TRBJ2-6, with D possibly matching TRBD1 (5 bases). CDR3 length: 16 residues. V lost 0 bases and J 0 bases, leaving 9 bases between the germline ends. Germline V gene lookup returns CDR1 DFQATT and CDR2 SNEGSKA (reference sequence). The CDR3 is CSAREGQSSGANVLTF. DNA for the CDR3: TGCAGTGCTAGAGAGGGGCAGAGCTCTGGGGCCAACGTCCTGACTTTC.

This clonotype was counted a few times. CDR3 region: CSVLGLAGGPFRTDTQYF. The CDR3 DNA sequence: TGCAGCGTACTTGGACTAGCGGGAGGGCCCTTTCGCACAGATACGCAGTATTTT. The chain links TRBV29-1 to TRBJ2-3, with 15 bases matching TRBD2. The germline gives CDR1 SQVTM, CDR2 ANQGSEA. This CDR3 is built from 18 residues. Trimming at V came to 6 bases and at J to 1 base, leaving 11 bases not matched to a gene.